The sequence of this T cell receptor beta chain was determined in a study of shared clonotypes between healthy human individuals. General study points: Among donors, the sharing of clonotypes was expected to be influenced by sequencing depth. Generation probability values for non-shared clonotypes were lower than those for clonotypes shared by all four donors. Between a handful of donors, naive CD4 clonotypes were shared at a level of about 5%.

In regard to this clone: No antigen is known for it.

Method: immunoSEQ multiplex PCR; TCRdb's copy keeps in-frame clones and lacks some. The sample includes about 1,800,000 clones, about 95% of them seen just once. Positive CCR7 selection of CD45RO-negative cells yielded the naive CD8 cells, and terminally differentiated effector memory CD45RA+ cells were excluded. Germline V CDR1 and CDR2: LGHNA, YNFKEQ. The CDR3 runs 15 residues. Between the trimmed V and J ends, which lost 4 bases and 2 bases, there was a span of 13 bases. Material for sequencing was naive CD8+ T cells sorted from blood. This chain connects TRBV4-2 to TRBJ2-3; D unclear. The receptor's source is a man between 18 and 35 years old in good health. The CDR3 loop is CASSPTLATTDTQYF. As DNA, the CDR3 is TGTGCCAGCAGCCCCACCTTGGCGACCACAGATACGCAGTATTTT.